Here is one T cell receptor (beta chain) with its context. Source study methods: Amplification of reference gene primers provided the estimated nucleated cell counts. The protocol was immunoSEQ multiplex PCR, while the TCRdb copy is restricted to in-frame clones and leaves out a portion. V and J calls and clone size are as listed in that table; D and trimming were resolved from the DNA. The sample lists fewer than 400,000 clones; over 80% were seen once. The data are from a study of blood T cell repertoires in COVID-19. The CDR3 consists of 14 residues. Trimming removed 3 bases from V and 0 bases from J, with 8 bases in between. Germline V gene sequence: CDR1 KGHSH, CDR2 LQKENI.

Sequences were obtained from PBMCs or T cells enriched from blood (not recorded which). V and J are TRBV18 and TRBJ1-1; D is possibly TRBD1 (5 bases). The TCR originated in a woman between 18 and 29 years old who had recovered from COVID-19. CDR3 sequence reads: CASSPGGMNTEAFF. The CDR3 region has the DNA TGTGCCAGCTCACCGGGGGGGATGAACACTGAAGCTTTCTTT.